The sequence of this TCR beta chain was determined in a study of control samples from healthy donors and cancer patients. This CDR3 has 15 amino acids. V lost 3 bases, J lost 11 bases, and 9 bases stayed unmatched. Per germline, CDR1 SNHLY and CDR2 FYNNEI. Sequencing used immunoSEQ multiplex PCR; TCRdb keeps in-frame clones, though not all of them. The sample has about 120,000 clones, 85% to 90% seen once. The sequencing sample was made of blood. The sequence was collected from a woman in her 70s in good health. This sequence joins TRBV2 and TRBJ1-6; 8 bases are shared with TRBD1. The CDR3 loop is CASSDGQGLTAPLHF. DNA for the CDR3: TGTGCCAGCAGTGACGGACAGGGCTTAACGGCACCCCTCCACTTT.